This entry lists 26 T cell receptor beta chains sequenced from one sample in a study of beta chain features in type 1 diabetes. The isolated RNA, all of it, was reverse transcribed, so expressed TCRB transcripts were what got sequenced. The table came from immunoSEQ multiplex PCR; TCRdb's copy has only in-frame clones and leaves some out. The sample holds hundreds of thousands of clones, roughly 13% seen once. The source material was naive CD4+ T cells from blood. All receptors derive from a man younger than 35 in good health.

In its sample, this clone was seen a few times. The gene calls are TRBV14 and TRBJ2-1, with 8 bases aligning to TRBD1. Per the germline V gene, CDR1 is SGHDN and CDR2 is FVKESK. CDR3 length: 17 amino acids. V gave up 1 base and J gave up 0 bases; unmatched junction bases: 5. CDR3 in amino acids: CASSQAQGALSYNEQFF. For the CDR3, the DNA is TGTGCCAGCAGCCAAGCTCAGGGGGCGCTCTCCTACAATGAGCAGTTCTTC. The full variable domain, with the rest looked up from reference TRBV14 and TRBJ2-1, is EAGVTQFPSHSVIEKGQTVTLRCDPISGHDNLYWYRRVMGKEIKFLLHFVKESKQDESGMPNNRFLAERTGGTYSTLKVQPAELEDSGVYFCASSQAQGALSYNEQFFGPGTRLTVL.

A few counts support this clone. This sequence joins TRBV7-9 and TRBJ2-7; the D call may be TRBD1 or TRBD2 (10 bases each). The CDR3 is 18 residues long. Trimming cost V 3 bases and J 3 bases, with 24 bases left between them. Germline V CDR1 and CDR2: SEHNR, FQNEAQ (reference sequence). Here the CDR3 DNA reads TGTGCCAGCAGCTTCCGGGACAGGGGAGGACTAGCGGTCTACGAGCAGTACTTC. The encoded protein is CASSFRDRGGLAVYEQYF.

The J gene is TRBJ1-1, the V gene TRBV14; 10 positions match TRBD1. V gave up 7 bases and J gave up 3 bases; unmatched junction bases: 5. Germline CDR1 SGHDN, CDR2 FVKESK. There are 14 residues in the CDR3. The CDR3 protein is CASTLGQGHTEAFF. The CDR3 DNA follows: TGTGCCAGCACCCTGGGACAGGGGCACACTGAAGCTTTCTTT.

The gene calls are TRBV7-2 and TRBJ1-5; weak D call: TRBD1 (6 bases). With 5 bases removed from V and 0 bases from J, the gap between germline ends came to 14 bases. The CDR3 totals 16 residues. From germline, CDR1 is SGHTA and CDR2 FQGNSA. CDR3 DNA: TGTGCCAGCAGCCCAAATACAGGGTTTAGCAATCAGCCCCAGCATTTT. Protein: CASSPNTGFSNQPQHF.

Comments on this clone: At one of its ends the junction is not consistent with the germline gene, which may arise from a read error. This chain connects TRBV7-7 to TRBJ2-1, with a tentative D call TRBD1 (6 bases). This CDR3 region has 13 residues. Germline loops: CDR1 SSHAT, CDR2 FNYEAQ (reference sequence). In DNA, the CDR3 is TGTGCTAGCAGCCCTAACAGGGTGGGTGAGCAGTTCTTC. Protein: CASSPNRVGEQFF.

This CDR3 is CASSQLREDSDTQYF. DNA for the CDR3: TGTGCCAGCAGCCAACTGAGGGAGGATTCAGATACGCAGTATTTT. The chain links TRBV4-2 to TRBJ2-3, with D maybe TRBD2 (6 bases). The germline gives CDR1 LGHNA, CDR2 YNFKEQ. V was trimmed by 2 bases and J by 4 bases, leaving 13 bases between them. There are 15 residues in the CDR3.

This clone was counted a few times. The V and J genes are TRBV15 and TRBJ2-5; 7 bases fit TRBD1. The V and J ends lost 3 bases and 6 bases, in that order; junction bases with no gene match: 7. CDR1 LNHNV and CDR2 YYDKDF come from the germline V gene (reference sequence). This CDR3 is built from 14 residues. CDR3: CATSRPTGVQTQYF. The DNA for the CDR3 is TGTGCCACCAGCAGGCCCACAGGGGTACAGACCCAGTACTTC.

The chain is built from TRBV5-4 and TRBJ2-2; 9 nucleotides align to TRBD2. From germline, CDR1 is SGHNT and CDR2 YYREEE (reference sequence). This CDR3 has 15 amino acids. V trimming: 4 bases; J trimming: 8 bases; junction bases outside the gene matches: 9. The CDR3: CASSPLAGRVGELFF. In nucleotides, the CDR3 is TGTGCCAGCAGCCCCCTAGCGGGGAGGGTTGGGGAGCTGTTTTTT.

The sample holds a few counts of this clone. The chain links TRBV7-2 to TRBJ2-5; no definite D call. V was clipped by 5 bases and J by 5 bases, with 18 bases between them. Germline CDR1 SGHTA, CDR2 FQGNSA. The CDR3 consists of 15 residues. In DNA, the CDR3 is TGTGCCAGCAGCCACCCCCTTGAGCTCAGGGAGACCCAGTACTTC. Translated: CASSHPLELRETQYF.

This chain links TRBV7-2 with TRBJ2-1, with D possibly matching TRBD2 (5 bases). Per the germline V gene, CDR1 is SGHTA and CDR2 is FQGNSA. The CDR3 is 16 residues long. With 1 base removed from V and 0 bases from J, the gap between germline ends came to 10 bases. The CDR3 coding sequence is TGTGCCAGCAGCTTAGTCGCGGGCTTCTCCTACAATGAGCAGTTCTTC. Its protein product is CASSLVAGFSYNEQFF.

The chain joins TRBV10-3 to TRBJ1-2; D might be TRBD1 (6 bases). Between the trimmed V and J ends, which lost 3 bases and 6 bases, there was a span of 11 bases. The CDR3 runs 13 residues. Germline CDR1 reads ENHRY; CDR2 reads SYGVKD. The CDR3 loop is CAISDSRGDGYTF. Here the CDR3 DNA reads TGTGCCATCAGTGATTCCAGGGGCGATGGCTACACCTTC.

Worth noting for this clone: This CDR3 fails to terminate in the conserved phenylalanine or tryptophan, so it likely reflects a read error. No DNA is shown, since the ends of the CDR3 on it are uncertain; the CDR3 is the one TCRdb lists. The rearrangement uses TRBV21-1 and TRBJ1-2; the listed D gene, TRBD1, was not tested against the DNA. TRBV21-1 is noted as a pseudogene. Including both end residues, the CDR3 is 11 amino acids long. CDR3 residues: CASSKVSAGGG.

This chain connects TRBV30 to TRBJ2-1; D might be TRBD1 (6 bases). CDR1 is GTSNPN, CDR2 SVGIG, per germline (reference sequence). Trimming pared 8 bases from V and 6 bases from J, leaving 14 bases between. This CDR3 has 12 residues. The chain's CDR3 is CAGGQSFNEQFF. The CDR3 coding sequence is TGTGCCGGAGGACAGTCTTTCAATGAGCAGTTCTTC.

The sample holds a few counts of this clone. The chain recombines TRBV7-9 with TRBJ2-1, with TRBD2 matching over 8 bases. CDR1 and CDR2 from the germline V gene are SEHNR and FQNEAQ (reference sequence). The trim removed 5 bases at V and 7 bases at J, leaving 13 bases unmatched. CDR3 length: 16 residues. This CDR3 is CASSPSIAGSGNEQFF. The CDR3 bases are TGTGCCAGCAGCCCCTCTATAGCGGGATCGGGTAATGAGCAGTTCTTC.

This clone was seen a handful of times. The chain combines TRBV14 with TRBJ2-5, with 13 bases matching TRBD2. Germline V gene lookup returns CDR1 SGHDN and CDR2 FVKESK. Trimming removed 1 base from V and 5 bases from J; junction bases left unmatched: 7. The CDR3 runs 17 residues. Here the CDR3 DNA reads TGTGCCAGCAGCCAAGCCCGGACTAGCGGGGGTCGCGAGACCCAGTACTTC. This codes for CASSQARTSGGRETQYF.

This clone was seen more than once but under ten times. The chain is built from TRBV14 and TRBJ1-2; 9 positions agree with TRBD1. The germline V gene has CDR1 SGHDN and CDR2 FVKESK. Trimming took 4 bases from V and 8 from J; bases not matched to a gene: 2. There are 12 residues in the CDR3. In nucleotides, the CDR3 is TGTGCCAGCAGCCCGGACAGGGGCGGCTACACCTTC. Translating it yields CASSPDRGGYTF. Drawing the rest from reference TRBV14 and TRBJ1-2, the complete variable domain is EAGVTQFPSHSVIEKGQTVTLRCDPISGHDNLYWYRRVMGKEIKFLLHFVKESKQDESGMPNNRFLAERTGGTYSTLKVQPAELEDSGVYFCASSPDRGGYTFGSGTRLTVV.

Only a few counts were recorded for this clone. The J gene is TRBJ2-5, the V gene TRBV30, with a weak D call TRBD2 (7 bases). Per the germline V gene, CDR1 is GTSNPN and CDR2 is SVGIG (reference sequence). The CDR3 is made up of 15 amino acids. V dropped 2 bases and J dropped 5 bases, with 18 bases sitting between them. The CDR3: CAWSTLGGGEETQYF. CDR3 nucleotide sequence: TGTGCCTGGAGTACCTTGGGGGGGGGCGAGGAGACCCAGTACTTC. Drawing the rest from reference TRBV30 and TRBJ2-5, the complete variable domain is SQTIHQWPATLVQPVGSPLSLECTVEGTSNPNLYWYRQAAGRGLQLLFYSVGIGQISSEVPQNLSASRPQDRQFILSSKKLLLSDSGFYLCAWSTLGGGEETQYFGPGTRLLVL.

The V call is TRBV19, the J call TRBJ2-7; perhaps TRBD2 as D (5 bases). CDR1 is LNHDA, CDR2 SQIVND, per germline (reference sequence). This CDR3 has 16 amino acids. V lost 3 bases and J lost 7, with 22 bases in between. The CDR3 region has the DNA TGTGCCAGTAGTATCGGTGTCGGAGTATTAACGGGAGAGCAGTACTTC. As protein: CASSIGVGVLTGEQYF. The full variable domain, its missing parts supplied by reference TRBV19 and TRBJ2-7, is DGGITQSPKYLFRKEGQNVTLSCEQNLNHDAMYWYRQDPGQGLRLIYYSQIVNDFQKGDIAEGYSVSREKKESFPLTVTSAQKNPTAFYLCASSIGVGVLTGEQYFGPGTRLTVT.

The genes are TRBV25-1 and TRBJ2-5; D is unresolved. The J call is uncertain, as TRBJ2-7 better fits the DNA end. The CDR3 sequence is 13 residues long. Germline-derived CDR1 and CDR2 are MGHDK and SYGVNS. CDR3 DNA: TGTGCCAGCAGTGCCGGAGTTTCCTACGAGCAGTACTTC. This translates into CASSAGVSYEQYF.

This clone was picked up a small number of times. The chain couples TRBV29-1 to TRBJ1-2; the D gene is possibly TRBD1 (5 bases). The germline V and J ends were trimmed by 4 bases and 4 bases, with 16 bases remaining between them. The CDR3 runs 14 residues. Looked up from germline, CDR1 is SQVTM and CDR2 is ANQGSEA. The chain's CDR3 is CSVGISGGGYGYTF. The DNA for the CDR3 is TGCAGCGTTGGTATCTCGGGCGGGGGCTATGGCTACACCTTC.

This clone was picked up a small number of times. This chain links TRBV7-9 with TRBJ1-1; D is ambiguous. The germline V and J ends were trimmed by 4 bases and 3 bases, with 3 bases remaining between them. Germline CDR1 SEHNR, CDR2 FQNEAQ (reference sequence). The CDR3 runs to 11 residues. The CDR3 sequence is CASSSDTEAFF. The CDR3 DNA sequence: TGTGCCAGCAGCTCGGACACTGAAGCTTTCTTT.

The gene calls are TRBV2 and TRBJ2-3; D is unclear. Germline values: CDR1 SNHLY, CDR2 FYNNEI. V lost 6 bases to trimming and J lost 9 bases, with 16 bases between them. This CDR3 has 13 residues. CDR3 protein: CASSSGSGPTQYF. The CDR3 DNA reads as TGTGCCAGCAGCTCAGGTTCCGGCCCCACGCAGTATTTT.

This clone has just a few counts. Here the CDR3 DNA reads TGTGCCAGCAGACCTGGGGCTAGCGGGGTAGTAAATGAGCAGTTCTTC. Translated: CASRPGASGVVNEQFF. The J gene is TRBJ2-1, the V gene TRBV9, with 9 bases lining up with TRBD2. Unmatched junction bases numbered 13, after V lost 5 bases and J lost 7 bases. CDR1 and CDR2 from the germline V gene are SGDLS and YYNGEE. The CDR3 runs to 16 residues.

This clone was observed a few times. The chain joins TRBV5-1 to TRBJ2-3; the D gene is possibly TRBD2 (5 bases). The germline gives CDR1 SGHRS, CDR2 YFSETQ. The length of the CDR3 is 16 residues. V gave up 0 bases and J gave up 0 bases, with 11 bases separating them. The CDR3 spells CASSLGLSVSTDTQYF. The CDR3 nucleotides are TGCGCCAGCAGCTTGGGACTATCAGTTAGCACAGATACGCAGTATTTT.

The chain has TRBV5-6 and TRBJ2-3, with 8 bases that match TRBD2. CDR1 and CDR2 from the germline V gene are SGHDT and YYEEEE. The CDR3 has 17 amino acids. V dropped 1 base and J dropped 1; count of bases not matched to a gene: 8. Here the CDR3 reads CASSLWWRGARTDTQYF. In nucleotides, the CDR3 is TGTGCCAGCAGCTTGTGGTGGCGGGGGGCCCGCACAGATACGCAGTATTTT.

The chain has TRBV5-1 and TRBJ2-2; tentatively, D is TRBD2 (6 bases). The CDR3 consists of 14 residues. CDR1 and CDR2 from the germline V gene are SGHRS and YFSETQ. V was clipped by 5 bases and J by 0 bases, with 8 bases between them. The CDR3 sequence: CASRDYANTGELFF. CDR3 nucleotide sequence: TGCGCCAGCAGGGACTACGCGAACACCGGGGAGCTGTTTTTT. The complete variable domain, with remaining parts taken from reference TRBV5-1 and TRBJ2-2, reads KAGVTQTPRYLIKTRGQQVTLSCSPISGHRSVSWYQQTPGQGLQFLFEYFSETQRNKGNFPGRFSGRQFSNSRSEMNVSTLELGDSALYLCASRDYANTGELFFGEGSRLTVL.